The 9 T cell receptor beta chains below were found in one sample sequenced in a study of T cell repertoires in cytomegalovirus infection. TCRdb fed the reads into MiXCR, producing one record per CDR3 protein. The data hold a few hundred thousand distinct CDR3 sequences, with approximately 25% observed a single time. The sample was PBMCs. The receptor source for this set is a human donor in good health (CMV status not recorded). Some clones in this sample may be carry-over from other donors' samples.

This clonotype was picked up a small number of times. This chain connects TRBV28 to TRBJ1-4; D remains ambiguous. V shed 3 bases and J shed 5 bases, with 10 bases lying between them. The V gene's germline CDR1 is MDHEN and CDR2 SYDVKM. The CDR3 sequence is 14 residues long. CDR3 DNA: TGTGCCAGCAGTTTCACCGGAGGGAATGAAAAACTGTTTTTT. It codes for CASSFTGGNEKLFF.

Ten or more counts support this clonotype. The rearrangement links TRBV7-2 to TRBJ2-5; D not certain. Germline V gives CDR1 SGHTA, CDR2 FQGNSA. The CDR3 loop spans 14 amino acids. Trimming left V 1 base short and J 2 bases short, with 8 bases between. The CDR3, as DNA: TGTGCCAGCAGCTTAGGGGTGTCACAAGAGACCCAGTACTTC. It is translated as CASSLGVSQETQYF.

The chain combines TRBV10-3 with TRBJ2-3; D is ambiguous. The CDR3 runs to 13 residues. Germline lookup yields CDR1 ENHRY and CDR2 SYGVKD. The V end was cut by 8 bases, the J end by 4 bases, with 13 bases between. Here the CDR3 reads CAIADLGADTQYF. Written as DNA, the CDR3 is TGTGCCATCGCGGACCTGGGTGCAGATACGCAGTATTTT.

This clonotype showed up just once. The gene calls are TRBV12-3 or TRBV12-4 and TRBJ2-6; 7 nucleotides agree with TRBD2. Trimming cost V 5 bases and J 1 base; bases outside gene matches: 2. The CDR3 covers 15 residues. CDR3 DNA: TGTGCCAGCAGTGCCGGGGGGTCTGGGGCCAACGTCCTGACTTTC. It is translated as CASSAGGSGANVLTF.

The chain uses TRBV7-2 and TRBJ2-7; D is unclear. Germline assignment: CDR1 SGHTA and CDR2 FQGNSA. This CDR3 region has 14 residues. Deletions cut 6 bases from V and 3 bases from J, with 15 bases between. The DNA for the CDR3 is TGTGCCAGCAGACCCGGGCCGAACAGCTACGAGCAGTACTTC. Its protein is CASRPGPNSYEQYF. Filled out from reference TRBV7-2 and TRBJ2-7, the complete variable domain reads GAGVSQSPSNKVTEKGKDVELRCDPISGHTALYWYRQSLGQGLEFLIYFQGNSAPDKSGLPSDRFSAERTGGSVSTLTIQRTQQEDSAVYLCASRPGPNSYEQYFGPGTRLTVT.

The chain recombines TRBV9 with TRBJ2-1; 11 bases map to TRBD2. The J segment lost 4 bases and the V segment lost 0 bases, leaving 3 bases of the junction unmatched. The CDR3 has 16 residues. CDR1 and CDR2 (germline): SGDLS, YYNGEE. The CDR3: CASSVGRLAGYNEQFF. The CDR3 nucleotides are TGTGCCAGCAGCGTAGGAAGACTAGCGGGATACAATGAGCAGTTCTTC.

The chain recombines TRBV20-1 with TRBJ2-1; perhaps D is TRBD1 or TRBD2 (5 bases each). The CDR3 sequence is 14 residues long. Germline V gene sequence: CDR1 DFQATT, CDR2 SNEGSKA (reference sequence). V was pared by 3 bases and J by 2 bases, with 11 bases between. CDR3 sequence: CSASRQGAYNEQFF. CDR3 DNA sequence: TGCAGTGCTAGCCGGCAGGGAGCCTACAATGAGCAGTTCTTC.

Here the CDR3 DNA reads TGTGCCAGCGGTCAGCCCCCAGGGACGCAGTATTTT. Translated, it gives CASGQPPGTQYF. This chain joins TRBV6-2 or TRBV6-3 and TRBJ2-3; TRBD1 is a possible D gene (5 bases). This CDR3 region has 12 residues. Germline V CDR1 and CDR2: MNHEY, SVGEGT. V lost 8 bases to trimming and J lost 9 bases, with 15 bases between them.

The genes are TRBV2 and TRBJ2-3; unclear D gene. From germline, CDR1 is SNHLY and CDR2 FYNNEI. The length of the CDR3 is 14 residues. Trimming shortened V by 5 bases and J by 2 bases, and 11 bases separated the two germline ends. The CDR3 region has the DNA TGTGCCAGCAGTTACGCTCATTTCACAGATACGCAGTATTTT. Protein: CASSYAHFTDTQYF.